This TCR beta chain emerged from a study of blood T cells in healthy people across ages. The authors extracted at least 6 micrograms of total RNA per sample. The authors ran a second PCR of 7 to 11 cycles using a sample-barcoded 5' primer and a J-beta primer mix. TCRdb re-called the 5' RACE reads with MiXCR, one entry per CDR3 protein. Of approximately 800,000 distinct CDR3 sequences listed, under 40% were seen once; the top ten hold around 13%. In germline, CDR1 is MNHEY, CDR2 SVGEGT. CDR3 length: 14 residues. The germline V and J ends were trimmed by 4 bases and 8 bases, with 15 bases remaining between them.

The chain joins TRBV6-2 or TRBV6-3 to TRBJ2-1; possibly TRBD1 for D (6 bases). The clonotype was recovered from a man younger than 30 in good health. The sequencing input was blood. CDR3 in DNA: TGTGCCAGCAGTTTAGGACAGTACGTCTATGAGCAGTTCTTC. Amino acid sequence: CASSLGQYVYEQFF.